This T cell receptor beta chain is from a study of vaccination effects on CD4 cells after COVID-19. ViraFEST assay sequencing came after antigen-specific CD4+ T cells were expanded with viral peptide pools. CD4+ T cell isolation took place after 10 days of culture. Each participant was administered two doses of either the BNT162b2 or the mRNA-1273 vaccine. Having tested negative for nucleocapsid antibodies, the vaccine recipients showed no prior SARS-CoV-2 infection. The sample holds a few counts of this clone. What it binds is not known. Here immunoSEQ multiplex PCR was the method, and the copy in TCRdb shows in-frame clones only, minus some. The sample lists about 46,000 clones; nearly 75% were seen once. Study-level findings and limits: Late post-vaccination samples showed marked contraction of infection- and vaccine-induced clones.

Germline assignment: CDR1 GTSNPN and CDR2 SVGIG (reference sequence). The CDR3 covers 14 residues. Unmatched junction bases numbered 6, after V lost 3 bases and J lost 6 bases. The TCR comes from a human donor who received a COVID-19 vaccine. This specimen was CD4+ T cells from PBMCs cultured with HCoV-OC43 spike peptides, taken after COVID-19 vaccination. Described subset: HCoV-OC43 spike overlapping peptide pool stimulation. The V gene is TRBV30, the J gene TRBJ2-1; 9 bases are a match to TRBD1. The CDR3 is CAWSLQGAVNEQFF. CDR3 DNA sequence: TGTGCCTGGAGCCTACAGGGGGCGGTCAATGAGCAGTTCTTC.